Reported below is one T cell receptor (beta chain). The sample belongs to a study of control samples from healthy donors and cancer patients. Repertoires were generated with immunoSEQ multiplex PCR, while TCRdb's copy carries only in-frame clones and drops some. The profile shows roughly 120,000 clones, over 90% of them singletons. The V gene's germline CDR1 is MDHEN and CDR2 SYDVKM. The CDR3 sequence is 14 residues long. Trimming at V came to 3 bases and at J to 5 bases, leaving 6 bases not matched to a gene. The TCR sequence derives from a man between 25 and 39 years old in good health. The chain joins TRBV28 to TRBJ2-7; 8 nucleotides match TRBD2. The sample taken for sequencing was blood. The CDR3 DNA reads TGTGCCAGCAGTTTTTACGGGGGGGCCCACGAGCAGTACTTC. It yields the protein CASSFYGGAHEQYF.